The source of this TCR beta chain is a study of STAT5B mutations in CD4+ large granular lymphocyte leukemia. Overall study context: Among healthy donors, a particular HLA allele went with more CDR3 'QG' motifs.

Control samples were healthy donors' buffy coats. The survey-level immunoSEQ assay was used. The protocol was immunoSEQ multiplex PCR, while the TCRdb copy is restricted to in-frame clones and leaves out a portion. The sample contains over 25,000 clones, around three quarters of which appear only once. Study results and caveats: No patients shared main leukemic clonotypes, though less than 30% appeared at low frequency elsewhere.

On this clone: Its antigen is unknown.

The receptor's source is a human donor in good health. Sequenced: CD4+ T cells from blood buffy coats.

CDR3 sequence: CAWSTTRRGEAFF. CDR3 coding DNA: TGTGCCTGGAGCACCACAAGGAGGGGGGAAGCTTTCTTT. This chain links TRBV30 with TRBJ1-1, with TRBD1 as a possible D gene (6 bases). The germline V and J ends were trimmed by 3 bases and 8 bases, with 16 bases remaining between them. There are 13 residues in the CDR3. Germline CDR1 reads GTSNPN; CDR2 reads SVGIG (reference sequence).